This T cell receptor beta chain was retrieved from a study of blood T cell repertoires in COVID-19. The assay was immunoSEQ multiplex PCR, and TCRdb's table has in-frame clones only and misses some. Seen here are about 110,000 clones, approximately 84% observed once, and the top ten hold about 1.4%. Germline CDR1 and CDR2: GTSNPN and SVGIG (reference sequence). The length of the CDR3 is 15 residues. The junction had 7 bases not matched to a gene; V was cut back by 1 base and J by 3 bases. The TCR comes from a man between 45 and 60 years old with acute or convalescent COVID-19. The chain is built from TRBV30 and TRBJ2-3, with TRBD2 matching 7 bases. The specimen was peripheral blood. CDR3 nucleotides: TGTGCCTGGAGTGGAGGAACGGGGGGAACAGATACGCAGTATTTT. This encodes CAWSGGTGGTDTQYF. Variable domain in full (rest from reference TRBV30 and TRBJ2-3): SQTIHQWPATLVQPVGSPLSLECTVEGTSNPNLYWYRQAAGRGLQLLFYSVGIGQISSEVPQNLSASRPQDRQFILSSKKLLLSDSGFYLCAWSGGTGGTDTQYFGPGTRLTVL.